The 19 T cell receptor beta chains below come from one sample, sequenced in a study of blood T cell repertoires in COVID-19. Produced via immunoSEQ multiplex PCR; TCRdb's table is partial and in-frame only. The table has 30,000 to 40,000 clones, roughly nine tenths seen once. Sequenced sample: peripheral blood. The origin of the receptors is a woman under 40 in a cohort sampled during active COVID-19.

The J gene is TRBJ2-2, the V gene TRBV29-1; 10 bases agree with TRBD1. The CDR3 is made up of 16 amino acids. CDR1 SQVTM and CDR2 ANQGSEA come from the germline V gene. Trimming removed 6 bases from V and 5 bases from J; junction bases left unmatched: 12. In DNA form, the CDR3 reads TGCAGCGTCGAGACAGGGGGCGCCAAACCGACCGGGGAGCTGTTTTTT. Encoded protein: CSVETGGAKPTGELFF.

As DNA, the CDR3 is TGTGCCAGCAGTACCACGGACAGGGGGGGGGACGAGCAGTACTTC. This encodes CASSTTDRGGDEQYF. This chain joins TRBV6-5 and TRBJ2-7, with TRBD1 matching over 10 bases. The J segment lost 5 bases and the V segment lost 5 bases, leaving 9 bases of the junction unmatched. Germline CDR1 is MNHEY and CDR2 is SVGAGI. The CDR3 has 15 amino acids.

The chain employs TRBV3-1 (or the pseudogene TRBV3-2) and TRBJ1-5; D call uncertain. V lost 1 base and J lost 5, with 6 bases in between. From germline, CDR1 is LGHDT and CDR2 YNNKEL (reference sequence). This CDR3 spans 13 amino acids. The DNA for the CDR3 is TGTGCCAGCAGCCAAGGGCCGCATCAGCCCCAGCATTTT. It encodes CASSQGPHQPQHF.

The chain links TRBV7-9 to TRBJ2-5, with 11 bases that match TRBD2. Germline assignment: CDR1 SEHNR and CDR2 FQNEAQ (reference sequence). J gave up 1 base and V 5 bases, and 3 bases lay outside the gene matches. This CDR3 region has 15 residues. The CDR3 here is CASSRLAGLQETQYF. For the CDR3, the DNA is TGTGCCAGCAGCAGACTAGCGGGACTCCAAGAGACCCAGTACTTC. The full variable domain, completed using reference TRBV7-9 and TRBJ2-5, is DTGVSQNPRHKITKRGQNVTFRCDPISEHNRLYWYRQTLGQGPEFLTYFQNEAQLEKSRLLSDRFSAERPKGSFSTLEIQRTEQGDSAMYLCASSRLAGLQETQYFGPGTRLLVL.

This clone was seen a handful of times. The chain links TRBV28 to TRBJ1-2, with D perhaps TRBD1 (5 bases). The V end lost 7 bases, the J end lost 5 bases, and 14 bases lay between the germline ends. The CDR3 extends over 13 amino acids. CDR1 is MDHEN and CDR2 is SYDVKM in the germline V gene. CDR3 DNA: TGTGCCAGCACCCTGGGGGGGAAGTATGGCTACACCTTC. It is translated as CASTLGGKYGYTF.

The chain's CDR3 is CASSHWDRGSSHYEQYF. The CDR3 nucleotides read TGTGCCAGCAGCCACTGGGACAGGGGGTCGAGTCACTACGAGCAGTACTTC. This sequence joins TRBV14 and TRBJ2-7; 11 bases are shared with TRBD1. The CDR3 is 17 amino acids. Germline CDR1 and CDR2: SGHDN and FVKESK. V trimming: 3 bases; J trimming: 3 bases; junction bases outside the gene matches: 10.

This clone came up a few times. The rearrangement uses TRBV9 and TRBJ1-2; 10 bases map to TRBD1. V trimming: 0 bases; J trimming: 4 bases; junction bases outside the gene matches: 3. This CDR3 region has 15 residues. The germline V gene encodes CDR1 SGDLS and CDR2 YYNGEE. CDR3 nucleotide sequence: TGTGCCAGCAGCGTAGGGGGACAGGGGCTCTATGGCTACACCTTC. Its translation is CASSVGGQGLYGYTF.

This clone turned up a few times. This rearrangement joins TRBV19 to TRBJ1-2; no reliable D call. The CDR3 is 14 residues long. The V gene lost 0 bases and the J gene lost 2 bases, with 7 bases spanning the gap. Germline loops: CDR1 LNHDA, CDR2 SQIVND (reference sequence). The CDR3 sequence: CASSIDHRNYGYTF. CDR3 DNA sequence: TGTGCCAGTAGTATAGATCACAGAAACTATGGCTACACCTTC.

The chain links TRBV9 to TRBJ2-3; D gene unclear. This CDR3 comprises 14 residues. CDR1 is SGDLS, CDR2 YYNGEE, per germline. The V end was cut by 3 bases, the J end by 1 base, with 9 bases between. CDR3 region: CASSDILRTDTQYF. CDR3 DNA: TGTGCCAGCAGCGACATACTACGCACAGATACGCAGTATTTT.

The chain is built from TRBV9 and TRBJ1-2; D perhaps matches TRBD1 (5 bases). V was cut by 6 bases and J by 4 bases, with 10 bases left in between. Germline lookup yields CDR1 SGDLS and CDR2 YYNGEE. This CDR3 spans 12 amino acids. The CDR3 nucleotides are TGTGCCAGCAATAGAAGGGGCTATGGCTACACCTTC. It is translated as CASNRRGYGYTF.

V gene TRBV28 combines with J gene TRBJ1-2; D is possibly TRBD1 (6 bases). CDR3 size: 15 residues. Trimming cost V 4 bases and J 3 bases, with 15 bases left between them. Looked up from germline, CDR1 is MDHEN and CDR2 is SYDVKM. The CDR3 DNA reads TGTGCCAGCAGTTCTCCAGGGGAAACGCACTATGGCTACACCTTC. It yields the protein CASSSPGETHYGYTF.

This clone was detected a few times. The genes are TRBV5-4 and TRBJ1-4, with 7 nucleotides matching TRBD1. V shed 4 bases, J shed 8 bases, and the junction held 5 bases outside the gene matches. Germline V CDR1 and CDR2: SGHNT, YYREEE (reference sequence). The CDR3 runs to 13 residues. CDR3 amino acids: CASSRWDREKLFF. The DNA for the CDR3 is TGTGCCAGCAGCAGATGGGACAGAGAAAAACTGTTTTTT.

CDR3 nucleotide sequence: TGTGCCAGCAGCCACCGTTCGGACAGCCAAGAGACCCAGTACTTC. Translation gives CASSHRSDSQETQYF. V gene TRBV4-2 combines with J gene TRBJ2-5, with D possibly matching TRBD1 (6 bases). The V end lost 3 bases, the J end lost 1 base, and 12 bases lay between the germline ends. The CDR3 runs to 15 residues. Germline lookup yields CDR1 LGHNA and CDR2 YNFKEQ.

In nucleotides, the CDR3 is TGCGCCAGCAGCGCCTCTAGCGGGAGATTCGACGAGCAGTACTTC. Amino acids: CASSASSGRFDEQYF. The chain employs TRBV4-3 and TRBJ2-7, with TRBD2 matching over 10 bases. The germline CDR1 and CDR2 sequences are LGHNA and YSLEER. Germline trimming cut 5 bases from V and 5 bases from J; bases unmatched to any gene: 9. The CDR3 has 15 amino acids.

The V and J genes are TRBV24-1 and TRBJ2-1, with TRBD1 matching 7 bases. The CDR3 contains 14 residues. Germline-derived CDR1 and CDR2 are KGHDR and SFDVKD. The J segment lost 8 bases and the V segment lost 1 base, leaving 4 bases of the junction unmatched. As DNA, the CDR3 is TGTGCCACCAGTGATTTATACAGGGGCGATGAGCAGTTCTTC. Amino acid sequence: CATSDLYRGDEQFF.

The J gene is TRBJ1-4, the V gene TRBV11-3; D is uncertain. Trimming cost V 6 bases and J 1 base, with 12 bases left between them. The germline CDR1 and CDR2 sequences are SGHNT and YENEEA. This CDR3 comprises 15 residues. CDR3 region: CASSSTRGTNEKLFF. The CDR3 nucleotides are TGTGCCAGCAGTTCTACAAGAGGAACTAATGAAAAACTGTTTTTT.

J is TRBJ1-5 and V is TRBV6-5; D is perhaps TRBD1 (5 bases). Trimming took off 6 bases at V and 0 bases at J, with 12 bases between the two ends. Germline V gene lookup returns CDR1 MNHEY and CDR2 SVGAGI. The CDR3 runs to 15 residues. The CDR3 DNA reads as TGTGCCAGCAGACCTCCCGGGGGTAGCAATCAGCCCCAGCATTTT. As protein: CASRPPGGSNQPQHF.

This rearrangement joins TRBV5-5 to TRBJ2-1, with TRBD2 identical over 12 bases. The CDR3 is 16 amino acids. Germline-derived CDR1 and CDR2 are SGHKS and YYEKEE (reference sequence). V lost 6 bases to trimming and J lost 0 bases; unmatched junction nucleotides: 4. This chain's CDR3 is CASTVTSGSSYNEQFF. The CDR3 nucleotides are TGTGCCAGCACCGTGACTAGCGGGAGCTCCTACAATGAGCAGTTCTTC.

This clone was detected once. The chain combines TRBV6-5 with TRBJ1-5; 8 bases align to TRBD1. The CDR3 has 15 residues. After removal of 6 bases from V and 0 bases from J, the junction contained 4 bases not matched to a gene. Germline values: CDR1 MNHEY, CDR2 SVGAGI. Here the CDR3 DNA reads TGTGCCAGCAGCCCGGACAGGGTTAGCAATCAGCCCCAGCATTTT. Protein product: CASSPDRVSNQPQHF.